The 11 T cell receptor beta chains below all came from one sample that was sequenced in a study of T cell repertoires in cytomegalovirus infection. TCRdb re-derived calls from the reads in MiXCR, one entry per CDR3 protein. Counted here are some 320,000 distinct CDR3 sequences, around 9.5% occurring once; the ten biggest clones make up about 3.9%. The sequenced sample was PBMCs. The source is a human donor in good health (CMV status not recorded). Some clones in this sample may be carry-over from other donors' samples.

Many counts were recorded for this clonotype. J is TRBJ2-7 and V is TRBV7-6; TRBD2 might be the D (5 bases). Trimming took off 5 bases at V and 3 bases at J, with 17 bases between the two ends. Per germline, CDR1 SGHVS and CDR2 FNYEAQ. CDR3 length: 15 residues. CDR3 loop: CASSEGGQSYYEQYF. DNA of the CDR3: TGTGCCAGCAGCGAGGGTGGCCAGTCCTACTACGAGCAGTACTTC.

The CDR3 here is CASGRAGSSYNEQFF. The CDR3 DNA reads as TGTGCCAGCGGCCGAGCGGGGTCCTCCTACAATGAGCAGTTCTTC. The chain carries TRBV27 and TRBJ2-1, with 7 bases aligning to TRBD2. The V gene end was trimmed by 8 bases and the J gene end by 0 bases; junction bases not matched to a gene: 7. Per germline, CDR1 MNHEY and CDR2 SMNVEV (reference sequence). This CDR3 region has 15 residues.

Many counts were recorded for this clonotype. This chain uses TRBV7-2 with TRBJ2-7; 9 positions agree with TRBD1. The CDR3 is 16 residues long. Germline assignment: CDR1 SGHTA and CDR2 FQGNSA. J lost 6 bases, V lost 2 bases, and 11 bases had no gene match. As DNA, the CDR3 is TGTGCCAGCAGCTTAAAGGGACAGGGCCGGGTGGGCGAGCAGTACTTC. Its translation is CASSLKGQGRVGEQYF.

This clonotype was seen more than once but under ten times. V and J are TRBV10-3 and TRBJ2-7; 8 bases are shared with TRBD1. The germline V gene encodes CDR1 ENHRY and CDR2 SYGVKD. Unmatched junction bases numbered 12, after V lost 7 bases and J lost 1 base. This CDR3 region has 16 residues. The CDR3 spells CAITPTGTGPSYEQYF. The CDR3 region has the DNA TGTGCCATCACTCCTACCGGGACAGGCCCTTCCTACGAGCAGTACTTC.

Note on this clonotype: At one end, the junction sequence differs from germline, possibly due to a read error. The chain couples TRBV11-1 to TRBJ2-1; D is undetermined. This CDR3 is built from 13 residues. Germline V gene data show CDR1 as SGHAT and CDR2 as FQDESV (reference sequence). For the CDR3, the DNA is TGTGCCATCTCAGAAAATCCTATCAATGACCAGTTCTTC. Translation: CAISENPINDQFF.

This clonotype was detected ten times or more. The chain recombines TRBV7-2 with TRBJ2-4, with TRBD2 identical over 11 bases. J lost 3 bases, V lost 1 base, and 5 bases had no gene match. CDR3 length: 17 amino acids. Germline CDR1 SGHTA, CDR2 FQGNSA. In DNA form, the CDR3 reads TGTGCCAGCAGCTTAGAGGGACTAGCGGATTTCAAAAACATTCAGTACTTC. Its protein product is CASSLEGLADFKNIQYF. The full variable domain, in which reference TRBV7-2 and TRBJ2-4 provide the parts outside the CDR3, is GAGVSQSPSNKVTEKGKDVELRCDPISGHTALYWYRQSLGQGLEFLIYFQGNSAPDKSGLPSDRFSAERTGGSVSTLTIQRTQQEDSAVYLCASSLEGLADFKNIQYFGAGTRLSVL.

CDR3 nucleotide sequence: TGTGCCAGCAGTTACCCCGGGACAGGGGGTATCGAGCAGTACTTC. Translating it yields CASSYPGTGGIEQYF. This chain uses TRBV6-2 or TRBV6-3 with TRBJ2-7; 11 nucleotides agree with TRBD1. The V gene's germline CDR1 is MNHEY and CDR2 SVGEGT. This CDR3 region has 15 residues. V was pared by 2 bases and J by 6 bases, with 6 bases of the junction left unmatched.

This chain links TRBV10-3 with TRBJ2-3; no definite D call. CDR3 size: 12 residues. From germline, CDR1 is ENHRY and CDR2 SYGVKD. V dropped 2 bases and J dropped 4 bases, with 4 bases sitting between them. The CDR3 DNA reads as TGTGCCATCAGTGAGGCGGCAGATACGCAGTATTTT. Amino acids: CAISEAADTQYF.

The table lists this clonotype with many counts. The CDR3 DNA follows: TGTGCCAGCAGCGCTATACGACAGGGGATGGAGACCCAGTACTTC. Its translation is CASSAIRQGMETQYF. J is TRBJ2-5 and V is TRBV7-9; 8 bases align to TRBD1. CDR3 length: 15 residues. The J segment lost 5 bases and the V segment lost 5 bases, leaving 10 bases of the junction unmatched. Germline lookup yields CDR1 SEHNR and CDR2 FQNEAQ (reference sequence).

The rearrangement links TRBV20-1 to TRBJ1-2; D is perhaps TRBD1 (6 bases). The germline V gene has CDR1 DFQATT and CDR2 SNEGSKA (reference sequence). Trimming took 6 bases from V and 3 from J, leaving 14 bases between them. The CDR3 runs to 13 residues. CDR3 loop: CSASRDIHYGYTF. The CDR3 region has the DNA TGCAGTGCGAGCAGGGACATTCACTATGGCTACACCTTC.

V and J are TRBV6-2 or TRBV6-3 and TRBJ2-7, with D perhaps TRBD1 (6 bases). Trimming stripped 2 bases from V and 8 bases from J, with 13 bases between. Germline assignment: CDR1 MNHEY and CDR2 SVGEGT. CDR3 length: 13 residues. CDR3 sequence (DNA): TGTGCCAGCAGTTACACGGACAGTCTGAAGCAGTACTTC. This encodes CASSYTDSLKQYF.